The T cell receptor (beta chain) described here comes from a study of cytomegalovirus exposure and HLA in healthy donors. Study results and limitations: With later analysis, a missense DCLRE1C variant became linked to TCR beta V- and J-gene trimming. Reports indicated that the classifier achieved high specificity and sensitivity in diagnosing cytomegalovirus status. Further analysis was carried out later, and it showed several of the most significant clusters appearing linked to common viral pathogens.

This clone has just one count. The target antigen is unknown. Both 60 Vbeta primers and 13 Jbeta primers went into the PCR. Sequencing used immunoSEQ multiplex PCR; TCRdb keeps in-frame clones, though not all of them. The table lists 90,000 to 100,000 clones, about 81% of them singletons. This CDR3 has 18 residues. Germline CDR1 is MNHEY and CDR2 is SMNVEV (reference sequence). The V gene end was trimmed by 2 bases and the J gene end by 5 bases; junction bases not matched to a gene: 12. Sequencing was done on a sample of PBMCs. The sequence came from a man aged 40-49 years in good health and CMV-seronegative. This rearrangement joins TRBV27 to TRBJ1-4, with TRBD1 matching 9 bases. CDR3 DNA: TGTGCCAGCAGTTTAACCCGACCGGGACAGGGTTCGAATGAAAAACTGTTTTTT. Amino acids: CASSLTRPGQGSNEKLFF.